Below, 20 T cell receptor beta chains from the same sample are listed, as sequenced in a study of T cell responses to AZD1222 COVID-19 vaccine. The table came from immunoSEQ multiplex PCR; TCRdb's copy has only in-frame clones and leaves some out. The profile shows roughly 160,000 clones, 85% to 90% of them singletons. The sample was peripheral blood, taken on day 0 of AZD1222 vaccination. The receptor set was obtained from an adult in good health.

The J gene is TRBJ2-3, the V gene TRBV7-9; D is undetermined. Trimming took off 1 base at V and 4 bases at J, with 12 bases between the two ends. The CDR3 runs 15 residues. The germline V gene has CDR1 SEHNR and CDR2 FQNEAQ (reference sequence). As DNA, the CDR3 is TGTGCCAGCAGCTTAGTTTGGGCGGATTCAGATACGCAGTATTTT. Its protein product is CASSLVWADSDTQYF.

This chain uses TRBV5-1 with TRBJ1-1; D not certain. V gave up 4 bases and J gave up 1 base, with 11 bases separating them. There are 14 residues in the CDR3. Germline assignment: CDR1 SGHRS and CDR2 YFSETQ. CDR3 sequence: CASSVRDPNTEAFF. CDR3 DNA sequence: TGCGCCAGCAGCGTTAGAGACCCGAACACTGAAGCTTTCTTT.

The V and J genes are TRBV9 and TRBJ2-1; no firm D call. This CDR3 spans 13 amino acids. Germline loops: CDR1 SGDLS, CDR2 YYNGEE. Between the trimmed V and J ends, which lost 3 bases and 1 base, there was a span of 5 bases. Here the CDR3 reads CASSELSYNEQFF. CDR3 coding DNA: TGTGCCAGCAGCGAGCTATCCTACAATGAGCAGTTCTTC.

The chain uses TRBV5-5 and TRBJ1-5; D gene unclear. The CDR3 sequence is 15 residues long. The V end lost 3 bases, the J end lost 0 bases, and 10 bases lay between the germline ends. CDR1 is SGHKS, CDR2 YYEKEE, per germline (reference sequence). The CDR3 DNA follows: TGTGCCAGCAGCTCAGCCTGGGTTAGCAATCAGCCCCAGCATTTT. Residues: CASSSAWVSNQPQHF.

This chain connects TRBV7-3 to TRBJ2-1, with TRBD1 as a possible D gene (5 bases). CDR1 is SGHTA, CDR2 FQGTGA, per germline. Between the trimmed V and J ends, which lost 5 bases and 3 bases, there was a span of 8 bases. This CDR3 spans 13 amino acids. Here the CDR3 reads CASSQDSYNEQFF. The DNA for the CDR3 is TGTGCCAGCAGCCAAGACAGCTACAATGAGCAGTTCTTC.

This clone was picked up one time. This chain uses TRBV15 with TRBJ2-2; D is perhaps TRBD2 (5 bases). The germline V gene encodes CDR1 LNHNV and CDR2 YYDKDF (reference sequence). The CDR3 runs 15 residues. V was cut by 5 bases and J by 0 bases, with 10 bases left in between. The CDR3 protein is CATSPGKTNTGELFF. Here the CDR3 DNA reads TGTGCCACCAGCCCCGGGAAAACGAACACCGGGGAGCTGTTTTTT.

This clone was seen only once. The chain combines TRBV3-1 (or the pseudogene TRBV3-2) with TRBJ1-3; D not resolved. From germline, CDR1 is LGHDT and CDR2 YNNKEL (reference sequence). Trimming took 2 bases from V and 0 from J, leaving 14 bases between them. This CDR3 contains 17 residues. The CDR3 here is CASSQILLDGSGNTIYF. The CDR3 nucleotides are TGTGCCAGCAGCCAAATCCTATTGGACGGCTCTGGAAACACCATATATTTT.

The V gene is TRBV5-1, the J gene TRBJ2-7; 10 bases map to TRBD1. With V trimmed by 4 bases and J by 4 bases, 2 bases remained unmatched. Germline values: CDR1 SGHRS, CDR2 YFSETQ. The CDR3 contains 13 residues. The CDR3 DNA reads TGCGCCAGCAGCCAGGACAGGGGGTACGAGCAGTACGTC. It translates to CASSQDRGYEQYV.

The J gene is TRBJ2-3, the V gene TRBV5-6; D could derive from TRBD1 or TRBD2 (5 bases each). CDR1 is SGHDT, CDR2 YYEEEE, per germline. The CDR3 loop spans 16 amino acids. V dropped 0 bases and J dropped 5 bases, with 16 bases sitting between them. CDR3 bases: TGTGCCAGCAGCTTGGCGTTTGGCAGGGAGATAGATACGCAGTATTTT. Its translation is CASSLAFGREIDTQYF.

The rearrangement joins TRBV3-1 (or the pseudogene TRBV3-2) to TRBJ2-2, with D perhaps matching TRBD1 (6 bases). Looked up from germline, CDR1 is LGHDT and CDR2 is YNNKEL (reference sequence). V lost 3 bases and J lost 6, with 11 bases in between. The CDR3 loop spans 14 amino acids. The CDR3 reads CASSHGQMAGELFF. The CDR3 DNA reads TGTGCCAGCAGCCATGGACAGATGGCCGGGGAGCTGTTTTTT.

This clone was counted only a few times. The V gene is TRBV15, the J gene TRBJ1-3; TRBD1 agrees at 8 bases. Per germline, CDR1 LNHNV and CDR2 YYDKDF (reference sequence). The CDR3 has 13 amino acids. Trimming at V came to 8 bases and at J to 5 bases, leaving 5 bases not matched to a gene. The CDR3 region is CATQGAGRNTIYF. The CDR3 DNA follows: TGTGCCACCCAGGGGGCGGGAAGAAACACCATATATTTT.

The V gene is TRBV6-5, the J gene TRBJ1-5; TRBD1 aligns across 8 bases. The trim removed 4 bases at V and 1 base at J, leaving 6 bases unmatched. This CDR3 comprises 16 residues. In germline, CDR1 is MNHEY, CDR2 SVGAGI. CDR3 loop: CASSSSGGRSNQPQHF. The DNA of the CDR3 is TGTGCCAGCAGTTCCTCAGGGGGCCGGAGCAATCAGCCCCAGCATTTT.

The chain is built from TRBV7-2 and TRBJ2-5; D gene ambiguous. Trimming took off 5 bases at V and 5 bases at J, with 9 bases between the two ends. Germline-derived CDR1 and CDR2 are SGHTA and FQGNSA. The CDR3 consists of 12 residues. The CDR3 coding sequence is TGTGCCAGCAGCAAATTAGTTGAGACCCAGTACTTC. This sequence encodes CASSKLVETQYF.

The chain carries TRBV25-1 and TRBJ1-5, with no clear D. V was trimmed by 2 bases and J by 7 bases, leaving 12 bases between them. This CDR3 spans 14 amino acids. CDR1 is MGHDK, CDR2 SYGVNS, per germline. The CDR3 nucleotides read TGTGCCAGCAGTGAAGTTGGGGAGGGCCAGCCCCAGCATTTT. It is translated as CASSEVGEGQPQHF.

This sequence joins TRBV5-8 and TRBJ1-4; 8 nucleotides align to TRBD1. V was pared by 0 bases and J by 5 bases, with 9 bases of the junction left unmatched. The CDR3 spans 17 residues. Germline CDR1 SGHTS, CDR2 YDEGEE. CDR3 region: CASSLGQGAFKNEKLFF. The DNA of the CDR3 is TGTGCCAGCAGCTTGGGGCAGGGGGCTTTTAAGAATGAAAAACTGTTTTTT.

This chain uses TRBV4-2 with TRBJ2-3, with 15 bases identical to TRBD2. J gave up 5 bases and V 1 base, and 10 bases lay outside the gene matches. Germline V lookup: CDR1 LGHNA, CDR2 YNFKEQ. This CDR3 contains 19 residues. The CDR3 region is CASSQGLPGLAGGQDTQYF. The CDR3 region has the DNA TGTGCCAGCAGCCAAGGGCTTCCCGGACTAGCGGGGGGGCAAGATACGCAGTATTTT.

This clone was found a few times. The chain joins TRBV24-1 to TRBJ2-2; D call uncertain. The CDR3 is made up of 18 amino acids. The V gene's germline CDR1 is KGHDR and CDR2 SFDVKD. V lost 2 bases and J lost 1, with 16 bases in between. CDR3 protein: CATSDSYSHPQNTGELFF. CDR3 DNA: TGTGCCACCAGTGATTCCTACTCTCACCCCCAGAACACCGGGGAGCTGTTTTTT.

The V gene is TRBV19, the J gene TRBJ1-3; the D is unclear. CDR3 length: 12 residues. CDR1 is LNHDA and CDR2 is SQIVND in the germline V gene (reference sequence). V lost 8 bases and J lost 5, with 10 bases in between. The CDR3 bases are TGTGCCAGTGGACTCCACCGAAACACCATATATTTT. This sequence encodes CASGLHRNTIYF.

The rearrangement uses TRBV9 and TRBJ2-1, with D tentatively TRBD1 or TRBD2 (5 bases each). This CDR3 contains 15 residues. V lost 5 bases to trimming and J lost 4 bases, with 16 bases between them. From germline, CDR1 is SGDLS and CDR2 YYNGEE. CDR3 in DNA: TGTGCCAGCAGTCGAGTGGGGGAGACATACAATGAGCAGTTCTTC. Translating gives CASSRVGETYNEQFF.

This chain links TRBV6-2 or TRBV6-3 with TRBJ2-5; 10 bases fit TRBD1. The CDR3 has 16 residues. CDR1 is MNHEY and CDR2 is SVGEGT in the germline V gene. The trim removed 5 bases at V and 5 bases at J, leaving 11 bases unmatched. In nucleotides, the CDR3 is TGTGCCAGCAGTCTGGGACAGGGGATATCCGGGGAGACCCAGTACTTC. This codes for CASSLGQGISGETQYF.